The rows below give T cell receptor beta chains drawn from one sample of a study of a mutant IDH1 vaccine in newly diagnosed glioma. These TCRs are of unknown antigen specificity. Sequencing used immunoSEQ multiplex PCR; TCRdb keeps in-frame clones, though not all of them. The sample lists about 60,000 clones; 84% were seen once. The specimen was PBMCs, collected from a glioma patient whose treatment included an IDH1 peptide vaccine. The receptors were sampled from a man aged 25-45 years with glioma. The CDR3 runs from the conserved cysteine through the conserved F or W. D genes are given only for firm matches. Size is stated for part of the rows, as once, few or many counts, or as a class when the clone is expanded.

clone size | J gene | V gene | D gene | CDR3 protein | CDR3 DNA
NA | TRBJ2-3 | TRBV5-1 | NA | CASSLGGLTATDTQYF | TGCGCCAGCAGCTTGGGGGGGCTTACGGCCACAGATACGCAGTATTTT
once | TRBJ2-3 | TRBV2 | NA | CASSPLTQGYTQYF | TGTGCCAGCAGTCCTCTAACCCAGGGTTATACGCAGTATTTT
NA | TRBJ1-5 | TRBV6-5 | NA | CASWGPGNQPQHF | TGTGCCTCTTGGGGGCCAGGCAATCAGCCCCAGCATTTT
NA | TRBJ1-6 | TRBV30 | NA | CAWSVLSSYNSPLHF | TGTGCCTGGAGTGTCCTGAGCTCCTATAATTCACCCCTCCACTTT
NA | TRBJ2-7 | TRBV19 | TRBD2 | CASSVLAGVGYEQYF | TGTGCCAGTAGTGTCCTAGCGGGGGTCGGCTACGAGCAGTACTTC
NA | TRBJ1-2 | TRBV7-6 | TRBD1 | CASSLAGQGSYTF | TGTGCCAGCAGCTTAGCTGGACAGGGAAGCTACACCTTC
NA | TRBJ1-1 | TRBV5-1 | NA | CACSLTVNTEAFF | TGCGCCTGCAGCTTGACAGTGAACACTGAAGCTTTCTTT
NA | TRBJ1-2 | TRBV9 | TRBD1 | CASSVLGGGYYGYTF | TGTGCCAGCAGCGTATTAGGAGGGGGCTACTACGGCTACACCTTC
NA | TRBJ2-7 | TRBV29-1 | TRBD1 | CSTTDRGQGEQYF | TGCAGCACTACGGACAGGGGGCAAGGAGAGCAGTACTTC
NA | TRBJ1-1 | TRBV7-9 | NA | CASSPGLKNTEAFF | TGTGCCAGCAGCCCAGGACTGAAGAACACTGAAGCTTTCTTT
NA | TRBJ2-1 | TRBV7-2 | NA | CASGVGASQGFYNEQFF | TGTGCCAGCGGGGTCGGGGCGTCCCAGGGGTTCTACAATGAGCAGTTCTTC
NA | TRBJ2-5 | TRBV18 | TRBD1 | CASSHGTAQETQYF | TGTGCCAGCTCTCACGGGACAGCCCAAGAGACCCAGTACTTC
NA | TRBJ2-7 | TRBV19 | NA | CASTPGGAKDEQYF | TGTGCCAGTACCCCTGGGGGGGCTAAGGACGAGCAGTACTTC
few | TRBJ1-5 | TRBV27 | TRBD1 | CASSLRSGGNQPQHF | TGTGCCAGCAGTTTAAGATCAGGGGGTAATCAGCCCCAGCATTTT
NA | TRBJ1-3 | TRBV6-6 | NA | CASSPPRNSGNTIYF | TGTGCCAGCAGCCCCCCCCGAAACTCTGGAAACACCATATATTTT
NA | TRBJ1-3 | TRBV6-6 | NA | CASSRPGSSGNTIYF | TGTGCCAGCAGTCGGCCGGGGAGCTCTGGAAACACCATATATTTT
NA | TRBJ1-2 | TRBV4-3 | NA | CASSQDRIREDYGYTF | TGCGCCAGCAGCCAAGATCGTATCAGGGAGGACTATGGCTACACCTTC
once | TRBJ1-1 | TRBV5-1 | NA | CASSAGGPNTEAFF | TGCGCCAGCAGCGCCGGGGGGCCGAACACTGAAGCTTTCTTT
NA | TRBJ2-7 | TRBV6-1 | NA | CASSEARGSYEQYF | TGTGCCAGCAGTGAAGCACGGGGATCCTACGAGCAGTACTTC
NA | TRBJ1-2 | TRBV30 | NA | CACRRSLTNYGYTF | TGTGCCTGCCGGCGGTCACTCACTAACTATGGCTACACCTTC
NA | TRBJ2-1 | TRBV7-2 | TRBD2 | CASSRTSGGQYNEQFF | TGTGCCAGCAGTCGGACTAGCGGGGGGCAGTACAATGAGCAGTTCTTC
NA | TRBJ1-4 | TRBV28 | NA | CASSFLTDRRNEKLFF | TGTGCCAGCAGTTTTCTAACGGACAGAAGAAATGAAAAACTGTTTTTT
few | TRBJ2-7 | TRBV15 | NA | CATSPAGNVGEQYF | TGTGCCACCAGCCCAGCAGGGAATGTGGGCGAGCAGTACTTC
few | TRBJ2-5 | TRBV5-6 | NA | CASTPKPSGSWETQYF | TGTGCCAGCACTCCTAAGCCTTCCGGGAGTTGGGAGACCCAGTACTTC
NA | TRBJ2-7 | TRBV4-2 | TRBD1 | CASSQLDRGVYEQYF | TGTGCCAGCAGCCAACTGGACAGGGGAGTATACGAGCAGTACTTC
once | TRBJ1-2 | TRBV5-4 | TRBD1 | CASSLPQGVSYGYTF | TGTGCCAGCAGTCTTCCACAGGGGGTTTCCTATGGCTACACCTTC
NA | TRBJ1-4 | TRBV5-5 | TRBD1 | CASSRTGETNEKLFF | TGTGCCAGCAGCAGGACAGGGGAGACTAATGAAAAACTGTTTTTT
NA | TRBJ1-5 | TRBV2 | NA | CASRADRDFNQPQHF | TGTGCCAGCAGAGCGGACAGAGATTTCAATCAGCCCCAGCATTTT
NA | TRBJ2-7 | TRBV29-1 | TRBD1 | CSVRTGGHYEQYF | TGCAGCGTACGGACAGGGGGACACTACGAGCAGTACTTC
NA | TRBJ2-1 | TRBV14 | NA | CASSPGRAEQFF | TGTGCCAGCAGCCCCGGGCGGGCTGAGCAGTTCTTC
once | TRBJ1-1 | TRBV28 | NA | CASSLGRQFRLRDTEAFF | TGTGCCAGCAGTTTAGGACGGCAGTTTAGGCTCAGGGACACTGAAGCTTTCTTT